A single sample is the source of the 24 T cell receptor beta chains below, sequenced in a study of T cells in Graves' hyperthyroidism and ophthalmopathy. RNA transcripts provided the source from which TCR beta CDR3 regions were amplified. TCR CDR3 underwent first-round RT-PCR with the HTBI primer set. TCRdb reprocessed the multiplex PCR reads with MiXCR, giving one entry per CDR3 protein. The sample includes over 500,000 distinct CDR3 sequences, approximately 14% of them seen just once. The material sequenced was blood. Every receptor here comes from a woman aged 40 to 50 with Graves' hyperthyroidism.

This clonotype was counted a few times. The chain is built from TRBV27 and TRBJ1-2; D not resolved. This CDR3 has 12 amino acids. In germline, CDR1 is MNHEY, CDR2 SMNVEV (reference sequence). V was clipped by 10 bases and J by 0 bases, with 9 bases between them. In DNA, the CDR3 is TGTGCCACCCCCCTTCCTAACTATGGCTACACCTTC. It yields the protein CATPLPNYGYTF.

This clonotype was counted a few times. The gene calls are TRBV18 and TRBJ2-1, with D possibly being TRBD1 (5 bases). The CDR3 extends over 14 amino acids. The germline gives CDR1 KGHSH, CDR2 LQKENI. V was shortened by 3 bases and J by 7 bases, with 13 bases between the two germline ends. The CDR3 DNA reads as TGTGCCAGCTCACCTCAGGGCGGCTTGAATGAGCAGTTCTTC. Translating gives CASSPQGGLNEQFF.

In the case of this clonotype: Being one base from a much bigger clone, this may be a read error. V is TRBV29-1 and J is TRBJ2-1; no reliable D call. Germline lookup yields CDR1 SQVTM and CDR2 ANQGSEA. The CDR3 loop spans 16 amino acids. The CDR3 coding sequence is TGCAGTGCTAAAATTCGAGGATCTTCCTCCTACAATGAGCGGTTCTTC. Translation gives CSAKIRGSSSYNERFF.

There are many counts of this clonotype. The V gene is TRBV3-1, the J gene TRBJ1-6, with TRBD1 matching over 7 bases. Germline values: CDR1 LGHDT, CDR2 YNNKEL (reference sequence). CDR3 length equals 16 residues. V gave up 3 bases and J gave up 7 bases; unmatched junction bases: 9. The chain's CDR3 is CASSQGGTAKNSPLHF. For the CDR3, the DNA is TGTGCCAGCAGCCAGGGCGGGACAGCCAAAAATTCACCCCTCCACTTT.

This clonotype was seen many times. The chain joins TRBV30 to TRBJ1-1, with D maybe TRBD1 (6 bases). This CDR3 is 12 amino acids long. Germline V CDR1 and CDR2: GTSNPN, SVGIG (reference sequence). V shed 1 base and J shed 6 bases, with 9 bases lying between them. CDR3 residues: CAWSGPGAEAFF. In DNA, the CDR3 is TGTGCCTGGAGTGGGCCAGGGGCTGAAGCTTTCTTT.

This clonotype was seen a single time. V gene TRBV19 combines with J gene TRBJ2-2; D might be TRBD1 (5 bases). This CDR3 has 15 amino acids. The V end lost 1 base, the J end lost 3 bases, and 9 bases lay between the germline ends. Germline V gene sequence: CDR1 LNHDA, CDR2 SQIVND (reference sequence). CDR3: CASSIGIGDTGELFF. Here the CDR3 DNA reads TGTGCCAGTAGTATAGGTATAGGGGACACCGGGGAGCTGTTTTTT.

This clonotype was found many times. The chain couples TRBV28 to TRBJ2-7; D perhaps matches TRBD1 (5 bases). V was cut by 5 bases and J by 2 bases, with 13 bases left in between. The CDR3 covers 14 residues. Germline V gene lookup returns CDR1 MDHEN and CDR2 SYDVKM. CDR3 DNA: TGTGCCAGCAGTCAACAGGTAACGACCTACGAGCAGTACTTC. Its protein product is CASSQQVTTYEQYF.

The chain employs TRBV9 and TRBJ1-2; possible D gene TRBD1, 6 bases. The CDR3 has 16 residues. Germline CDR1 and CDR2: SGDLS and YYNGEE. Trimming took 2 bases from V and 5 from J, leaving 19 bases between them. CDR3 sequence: CASSVGSGTLSYGYTF. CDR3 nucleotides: TGTGCCAGCAGCGTGGGAAGCGGGACACTATCTTATGGCTACACCTTC.

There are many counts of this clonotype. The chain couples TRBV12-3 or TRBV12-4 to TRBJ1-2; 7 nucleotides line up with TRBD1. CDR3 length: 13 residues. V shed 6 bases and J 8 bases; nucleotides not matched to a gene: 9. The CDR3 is CASRPTGDGGYTF. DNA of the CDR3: TGTGCCAGCAGGCCTACAGGGGACGGCGGCTACACCTTC.

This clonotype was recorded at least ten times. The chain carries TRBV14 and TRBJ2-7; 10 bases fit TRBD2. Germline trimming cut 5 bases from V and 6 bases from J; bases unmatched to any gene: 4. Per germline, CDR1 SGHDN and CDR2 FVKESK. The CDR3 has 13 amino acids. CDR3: CASSYSGRFEQYF. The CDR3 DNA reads TGTGCCAGCAGCTATAGCGGGAGGTTCGAGCAGTACTTC.

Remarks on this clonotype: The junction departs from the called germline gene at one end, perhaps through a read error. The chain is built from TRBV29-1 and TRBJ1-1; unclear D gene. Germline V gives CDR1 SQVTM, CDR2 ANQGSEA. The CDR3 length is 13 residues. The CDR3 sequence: CSVEGRMNTEASF. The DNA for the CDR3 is TGCAGCGTTGAAGGCCGAATGAACACTGAAGCTTCCTTT.

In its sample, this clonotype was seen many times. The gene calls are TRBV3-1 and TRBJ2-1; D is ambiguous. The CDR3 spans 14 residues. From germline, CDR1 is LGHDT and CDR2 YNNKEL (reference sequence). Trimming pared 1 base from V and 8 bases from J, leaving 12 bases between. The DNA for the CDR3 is TGTGCCAGCAGCCAAGTCGCAGGCAGAGATGAGCAGTTCTTC. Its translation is CASSQVAGRDEQFF.

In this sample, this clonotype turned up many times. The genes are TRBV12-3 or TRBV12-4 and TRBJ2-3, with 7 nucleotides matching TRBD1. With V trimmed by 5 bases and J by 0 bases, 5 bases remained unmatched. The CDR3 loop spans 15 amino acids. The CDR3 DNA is TGTGCCAGCAGTCTCGGGACAGTTAGCACAGATACGCAGTATTTT. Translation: CASSLGTVSTDTQYF.

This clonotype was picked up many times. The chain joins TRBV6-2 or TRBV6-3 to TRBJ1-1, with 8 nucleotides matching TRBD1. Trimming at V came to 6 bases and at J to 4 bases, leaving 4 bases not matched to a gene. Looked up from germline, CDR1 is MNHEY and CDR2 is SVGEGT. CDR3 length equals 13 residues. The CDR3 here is CASRRTGITEAFF. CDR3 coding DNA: TGTGCCAGCAGAAGGACAGGGATCACTGAAGCTTTCTTT.

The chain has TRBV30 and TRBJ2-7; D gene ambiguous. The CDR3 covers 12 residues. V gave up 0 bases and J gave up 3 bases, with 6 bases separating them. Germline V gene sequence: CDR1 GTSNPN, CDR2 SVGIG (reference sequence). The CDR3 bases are TGTGCCTGGAGTGTGGTCAGCTACGAGCAGTACTTC. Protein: CAWSVVSYEQYF.

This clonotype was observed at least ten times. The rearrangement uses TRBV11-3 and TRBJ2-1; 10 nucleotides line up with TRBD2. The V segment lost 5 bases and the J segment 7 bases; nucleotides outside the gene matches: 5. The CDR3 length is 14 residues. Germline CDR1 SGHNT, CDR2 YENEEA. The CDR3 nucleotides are TGTGCCAGCAGCCTCCTAGCGGGAGTGAATGAGCAGTTCTTC. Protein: CASSLLAGVNEQFF.

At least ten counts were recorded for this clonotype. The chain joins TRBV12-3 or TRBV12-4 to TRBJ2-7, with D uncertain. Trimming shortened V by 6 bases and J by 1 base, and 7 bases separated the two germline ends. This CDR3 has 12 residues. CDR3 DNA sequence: TGTGCCAGCAGCACCAGGTCCTACGAGCAGTACTTC. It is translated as CASSTRSYEQYF.

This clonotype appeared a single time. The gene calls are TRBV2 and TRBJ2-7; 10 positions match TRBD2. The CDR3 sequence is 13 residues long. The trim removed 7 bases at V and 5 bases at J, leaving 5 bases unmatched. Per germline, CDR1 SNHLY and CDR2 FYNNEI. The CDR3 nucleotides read TGTGCCAGCAAAGCGGGAGGGCCGAACGAGCAGTACTTC. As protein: CASKAGGPNEQYF.

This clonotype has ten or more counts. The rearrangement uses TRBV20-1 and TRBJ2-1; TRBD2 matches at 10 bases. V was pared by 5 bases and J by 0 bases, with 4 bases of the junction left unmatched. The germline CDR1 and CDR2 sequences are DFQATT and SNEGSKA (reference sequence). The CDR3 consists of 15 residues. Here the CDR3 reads CSARIAGGSYNEQFF. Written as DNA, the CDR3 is TGCAGTGCTCGGATAGCGGGAGGCTCCTACAATGAGCAGTTCTTC.

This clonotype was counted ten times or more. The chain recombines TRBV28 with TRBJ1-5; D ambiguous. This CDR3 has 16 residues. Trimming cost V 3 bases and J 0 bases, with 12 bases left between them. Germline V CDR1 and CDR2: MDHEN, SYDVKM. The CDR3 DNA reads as TGTGCCAGCAGTTTGGTACAGACTAATAGCAATCAGCCCCAGCATTTT. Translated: CASSLVQTNSNQPQHF.

DNA for the CDR3: TGCGCCAGCAGCTTGGCTAGCGGGAACTCCTACGAGCAGTACTTC. Translating gives CASSLASGNSYEQYF. The rearrangement joins TRBV5-1 to TRBJ2-7; 9 bases are shared with TRBD2. Germline lookup yields CDR1 SGHRS and CDR2 YFSETQ. This CDR3 is 15 amino acids long. Germline trimming cut 0 bases from V and 0 bases from J; bases unmatched to any gene: 1.

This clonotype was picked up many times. The CDR3, as DNA: TGTGCCAGCGCAATCCTCAGGGACCTCTATGGCTACACCTTC. Translation gives CASAILRDLYGYTF. The J gene is TRBJ1-2, the V gene TRBV2, with D possibly being TRBD1 (5 bases). The CDR3 totals 14 residues. Germline V CDR1 and CDR2: SNHLY, FYNNEI. V shed 8 bases and J shed 4 bases, with 17 bases lying between them.

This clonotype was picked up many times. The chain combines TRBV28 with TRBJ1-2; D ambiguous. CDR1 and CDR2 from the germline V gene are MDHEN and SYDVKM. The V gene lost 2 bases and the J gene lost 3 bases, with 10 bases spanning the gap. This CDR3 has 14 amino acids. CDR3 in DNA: TGTGCCAGCAGTTTAAATGCGGGTGACTATGGCTACACCTTC. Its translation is CASSLNAGDYGYTF.

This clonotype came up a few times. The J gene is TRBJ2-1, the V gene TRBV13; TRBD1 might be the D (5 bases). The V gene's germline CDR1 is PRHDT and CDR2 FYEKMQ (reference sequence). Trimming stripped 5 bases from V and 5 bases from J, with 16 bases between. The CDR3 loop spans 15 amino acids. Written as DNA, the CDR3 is TGTGCCAGCAGCCGCCCTGGGCAGGGCGACAATGAGCAGTTCTTC. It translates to CASSRPGQGDNEQFF.